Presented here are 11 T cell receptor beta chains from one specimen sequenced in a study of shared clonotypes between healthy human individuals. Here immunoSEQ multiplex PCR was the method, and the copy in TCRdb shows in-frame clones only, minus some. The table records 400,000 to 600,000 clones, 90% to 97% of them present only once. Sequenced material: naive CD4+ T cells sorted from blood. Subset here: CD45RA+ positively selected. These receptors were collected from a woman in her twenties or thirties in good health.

CDR3 DNA sequence: TGTGCCAGCAGATTAACAGGGGGCTATGAGCAGTTCTTC. Amino acid sequence: CASRLTGGYEQFF. This chain links TRBV7-2 with TRBJ2-1; 9 nucleotides agree with TRBD1. CDR1 is SGHTA, CDR2 FQGNSA, per germline. The CDR3 covers 13 residues. V lost 6 bases and J lost 8; bases outside the gene matches: 5.

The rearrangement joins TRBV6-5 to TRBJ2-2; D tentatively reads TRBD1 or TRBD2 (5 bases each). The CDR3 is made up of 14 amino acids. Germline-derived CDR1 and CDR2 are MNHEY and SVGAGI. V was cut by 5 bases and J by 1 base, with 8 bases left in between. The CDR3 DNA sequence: TGTGCCAGCAGTAGCGGACAGAACACCGGGGAGCTGTTTTTT. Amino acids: CASSSGQNTGELFF.

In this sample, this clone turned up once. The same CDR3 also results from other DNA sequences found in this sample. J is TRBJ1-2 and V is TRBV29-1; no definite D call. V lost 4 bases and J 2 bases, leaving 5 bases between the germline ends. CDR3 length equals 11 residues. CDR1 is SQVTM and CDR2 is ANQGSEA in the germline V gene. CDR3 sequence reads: CSVVENYGYTF. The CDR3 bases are TGCAGCGTTGTGGAAAACTATGGCTACACCTTC.

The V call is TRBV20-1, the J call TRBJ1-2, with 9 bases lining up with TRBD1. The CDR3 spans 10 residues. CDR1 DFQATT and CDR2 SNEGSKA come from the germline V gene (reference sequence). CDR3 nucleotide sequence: TGCAGACGACAGGGGGATGGCTACACCTTC. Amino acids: CRRQGDGYTF.

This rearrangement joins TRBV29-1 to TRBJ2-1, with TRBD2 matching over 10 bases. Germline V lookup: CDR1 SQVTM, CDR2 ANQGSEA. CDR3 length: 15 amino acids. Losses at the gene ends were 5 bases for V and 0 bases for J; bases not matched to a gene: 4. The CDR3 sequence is CSVRAGGVSYNEQFF. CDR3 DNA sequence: TGCAGCGTTAGAGCGGGAGGGGTCTCCTACAATGAGCAGTTCTTC.

DNA for the CDR3: TGCACCAGCAGCCAAGTCGACAGGGGATTTTCCCTGTCCCCTGAAAACTATGGCTACACCTTC. Translation: CTSSQVDRGFSLSPENYGYTF. The rearrangement joins TRBV1 to TRBJ1-2; TRBD1 reflects the table's D call only, with no check against the DNA. TRBV1 constitutes a pseudogene. The CDR3 runs 21 residues.

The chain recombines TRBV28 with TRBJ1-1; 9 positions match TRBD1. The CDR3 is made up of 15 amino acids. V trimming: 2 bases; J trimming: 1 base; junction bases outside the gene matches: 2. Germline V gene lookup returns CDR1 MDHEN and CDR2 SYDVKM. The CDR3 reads CASSLDRGGNTEAFF. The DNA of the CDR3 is TGTGCCAGCAGTTTAGACAGGGGGGGGAACACTGAAGCTTTCTTT.

Here the CDR3 reads CASSQVATGDQPQHF. The CDR3 DNA reads TGCGCCAGCAGCCAAGTAGCAACAGGGGATCAGCCCCAGCATTTT. The rearrangement links TRBV4-1 to TRBJ1-5, with 7 positions matching TRBD1. Germline loops: CDR1 MGHRA, CDR2 YSYEKL. The V segment lost 1 base and the J segment 5 bases; nucleotides outside the gene matches: 5. The CDR3 extends over 15 amino acids.

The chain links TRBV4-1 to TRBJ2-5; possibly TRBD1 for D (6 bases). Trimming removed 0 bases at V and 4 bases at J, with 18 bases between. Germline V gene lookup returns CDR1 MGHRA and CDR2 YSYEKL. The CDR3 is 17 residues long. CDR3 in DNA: TGCGCCAGCAGCCAAGAGCTCAGGCGTGGGGGCAGAGAGACCCAGTACTTC. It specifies CASSQELRRGGRETQYF.

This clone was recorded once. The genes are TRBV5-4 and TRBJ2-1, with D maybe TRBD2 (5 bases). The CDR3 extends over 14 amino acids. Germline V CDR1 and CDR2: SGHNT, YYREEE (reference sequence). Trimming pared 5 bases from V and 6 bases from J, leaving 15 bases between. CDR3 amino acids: CASRRTGTLNEQFF. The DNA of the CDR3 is TGTGCCAGCAGAAGGACGGGAACCCTCAATGAGCAGTTCTTC.

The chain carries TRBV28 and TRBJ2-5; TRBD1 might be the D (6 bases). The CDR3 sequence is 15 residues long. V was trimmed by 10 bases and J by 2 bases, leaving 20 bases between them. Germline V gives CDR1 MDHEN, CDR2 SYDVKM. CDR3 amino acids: CAIQVGTRTQETQYF. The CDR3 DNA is TGTGCCATCCAGGTAGGGACAAGGACACAAGAGACCCAGTACTTC.